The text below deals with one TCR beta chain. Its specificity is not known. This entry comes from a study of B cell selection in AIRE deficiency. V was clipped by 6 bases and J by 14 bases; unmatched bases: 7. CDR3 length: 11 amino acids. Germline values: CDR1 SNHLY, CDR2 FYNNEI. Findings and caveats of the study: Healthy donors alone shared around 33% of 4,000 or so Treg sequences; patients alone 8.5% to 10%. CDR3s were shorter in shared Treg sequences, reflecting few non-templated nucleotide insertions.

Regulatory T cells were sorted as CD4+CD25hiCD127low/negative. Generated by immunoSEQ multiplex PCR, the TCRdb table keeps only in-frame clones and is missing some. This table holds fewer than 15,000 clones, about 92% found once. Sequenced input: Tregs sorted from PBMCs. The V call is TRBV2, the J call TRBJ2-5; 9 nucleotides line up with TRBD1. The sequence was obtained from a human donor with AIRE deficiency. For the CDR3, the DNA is TGTGCCAGCAGCATTAACAGGGGGCCTTACTTC. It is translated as CASSINRGPYF.